This T cell receptor beta chain was sequenced for a study of CXCR3-negative and CXCR3-positive naive CD8 T cells. At the level of the study: For each library, about 1.5 +/- 0.3 million TRB reads were obtained, 110 million to 150 million in total.

Concerning this clonotype itself: Its antigen is still unknown.

Study-wide results and limits: Greater hydrophobicity was found in TRB CDR3s of CXCR3-positive naive cells than of CXCR3-negative naive cells. The study inferred TCR strength from TRB CDR3 properties and found comparable surface CD5 between naive subsets.

Preparation of TRB cDNA libraries relied on 5' RACE carrying UMI labels. After re-calling the 5' RACE reads, TCRdb lists one entry per CDR3 protein, DNA absent. Its table lists 70,000 to 95,000 distinct CDR3 sequences. Per the germline V gene, CDR1 is SGHTA and CDR2 is FQGTGA. This CDR3 contains 13 residues. This sequence originates from a human donor in good health. Some clones in this sample may be carry-over from other donors' samples. The rearrangement uses TRBV7-3 and TRBJ1-1; checking the TCRdb D call of TRBD1 is not possible without DNA. The specimen sequenced was naive CXCR3- CD8+ T cells from blood. As to subset: CD45RO-CCR7+CD27+CD95- naive CD8+ T cells lacking CXCR3 (TNR3-). The CDR3 is CASSLLSQSEAFF.